The 26 T cell receptor beta chains reported below all come from one sample, sequenced in a study of cytomegalovirus exposure and HLA in healthy donors. 13 Jbeta primers and 60 Vbeta primers were used for the PCR. Data came from immunoSEQ multiplex PCR; TCRdb stores just in-frame clones and leaves some out. This sample has tens of thousands of clones, with approximately 71% found just once. Sample: PBMCs. The receptors stem from a man aged 50-59 years in good health and CMV-seropositive.

This sequence joins TRBV25-1 and TRBJ1-2; the D gene is possibly TRBD1 (5 bases). The CDR3 loop spans 13 amino acids. Germline CDR1 reads MGHDK; CDR2 reads SYGVNS. Trimming removed 1 base from V and 2 bases from J, with 5 bases in between. DNA of the CDR3: TGTGCCAGCAGTGAATCAGGGAACTATGGCTACACCTTC. Its protein is CASSESGNYGYTF.

This chain joins TRBV27 and TRBJ1-5; the D gene is possibly TRBD1 (6 bases). V shed 2 bases and J shed 6 bases, with 14 bases lying between them. Germline V gene sequence: CDR1 MNHEY, CDR2 SMNVEV (reference sequence). The length of the CDR3 is 15 residues. CDR3 amino acids: CASSLIPGQGQPQHF. DNA for the CDR3: TGTGCCAGCAGTTTAATCCCGGGACAAGGTCAGCCCCAGCATTTT.

This clone was detected a few times. The V gene is TRBV6-1, the J gene TRBJ1-1; D is uncertain. Trimming left V 7 bases short and J 4 bases short, with 13 bases between. CDR1 is MNHNS and CDR2 is SASEGT in the germline V gene. The CDR3 covers 13 residues. CDR3: CASNRDPGTEAFF. The DNA for the CDR3 is TGTGCCAGCAACCGTGACCCGGGCACTGAAGCTTTCTTT.

In DNA, the CDR3 is TGTGCCAGCAGCTTAACGGGGAGGGGCGGAGAGACCCAGTACTTC. Translated, it gives CASSLTGRGGETQYF. The rearrangement uses TRBV5-6 and TRBJ2-5; TRBD2 aligns across 7 bases. The trim removed 2 bases at V and 4 bases at J, leaving 8 bases unmatched. Germline CDR1 reads SGHDT; CDR2 reads YYEEEE. The CDR3 length is 15 residues.

This clone was picked up a small number of times. The chain recombines TRBV6-6 with TRBJ2-5, with D uncertain. CDR3 length: 15 amino acids. The germline CDR1 and CDR2 sequences are MNHNY and SVGAGI (reference sequence). V was shortened by 4 bases and J by 3 bases, with 15 bases between the two germline ends. The CDR3 DNA reads as TGTGCCAGCAGTTCCCCCCTTTCAGGCAAAGAGACCCAGTACTTC. This codes for CASSSPLSGKETQYF.

The chain combines TRBV7-9 with TRBJ2-1, with D possibly TRBD1 on 5 matching bases. This CDR3 spans 14 amino acids. CDR1 is SEHNR and CDR2 is FQNEAQ in the germline V gene (reference sequence). V shed 0 bases and J shed 7 bases, with 10 bases lying between them. The CDR3 bases are TGTGCCAGCAGCTTAGCGCTAGGGGTAAATGAGCAGTTCTTC. This translates into CASSLALGVNEQFF.

The rearrangement links TRBV11-2 to TRBJ1-5; 9 positions match TRBD1. This CDR3 has 14 amino acids. Germline CDR1 SGHAT, CDR2 FQNNGV. The J segment lost 2 bases and the V segment lost 5 bases, leaving 1 base of the junction unmatched. The CDR3 protein is CASSRTGGNQPQHF. The CDR3 DNA reads TGTGCCAGCAGCCGGACAGGGGGCAATCAGCCCCAGCATTTT.

This sequence joins TRBV2 and TRBJ2-3, with 7 bases matching TRBD2. The CDR3 loop spans 15 amino acids. Germline V gives CDR1 SNHLY, CDR2 FYNNEI. The trim removed 10 bases at V and 2 bases at J, leaving 12 bases unmatched. CDR3 coding DNA: TGTGCCATCTGGGGGGGGGACGGCTACACAGATACGCAGTATTTT. Translated, it gives CAIWGGDGYTDTQYF.

The V gene is TRBV27, the J gene TRBJ2-1; 7 bases match TRBD1. The CDR3 consists of 15 residues. The V and J ends lost 4 bases and 6 bases, in that order; junction bases with no gene match: 9. The germline V gene has CDR1 MNHEY and CDR2 SMNVEV (reference sequence). Written as DNA, the CDR3 is TGTGCCAGCAGTTCGGGGCAGGGGGTTATCAATGAGCAGTTCTTC. Amino acid sequence: CASSSGQGVINEQFF.

V gene TRBV10-3 combines with J gene TRBJ1-1; a possible D gene is TRBD1 (5 bases). The germline CDR1 and CDR2 sequences are ENHRY and SYGVKD. The CDR3 consists of 12 residues. The V and J ends lost 2 bases and 11 bases respectively, with 12 bases between them. The CDR3 loop is CAISEKGLVAFF. The CDR3 nucleotides are TGTGCCATCAGTGAGAAGGGGTTGGTGGCTTTCTTT.

V is TRBV29-1 and J is TRBJ1-1; TRBD1 might be the D (5 bases). V lost 6 bases, J lost 0 bases, and 17 bases lay in between. The CDR3 has 15 residues. Germline values: CDR1 SQVTM, CDR2 ANQGSEA. CDR3 sequence: CSVKPPSGMNTEAFF. CDR3 DNA: TGCAGCGTGAAGCCCCCCTCAGGGATGAACACTGAAGCTTTCTTT.

The J gene is TRBJ2-7, the V gene TRBV5-1; the match to TRBD2 covers 12 bases. The trim removed 4 bases at V and 4 bases at J, leaving 3 bases unmatched. CDR3 length: 14 residues. CDR1 SGHRS and CDR2 YFSETQ come from the germline V gene. The CDR3 protein is CASSGGLAGYEQYF. DNA of the CDR3: TGCGCCAGCAGCGGTGGACTAGCGGGGTACGAGCAGTACTTC.

V and J are TRBV19 and TRBJ2-6; D is ambiguous. CDR3 length equals 13 residues. With 5 bases removed from V and 1 base from J, the gap between germline ends came to 3 bases. Germline loops: CDR1 LNHDA, CDR2 SQIVND (reference sequence). The CDR3 DNA reads as TGTGCCAGTAGTCCTTCTGGGGCCAACGTCCTGACTTTC. This codes for CASSPSGANVLTF.

This clone has only a few counts. The V and J genes are TRBV6-6 and TRBJ1-3; 8 nucleotides line up with TRBD1. CDR3 length: 13 amino acids. Unmatched junction bases numbered 0, after V lost 5 bases and J lost 3 bases. The germline V gene has CDR1 MNHNY and CDR2 SVGAGI (reference sequence). The CDR3, as DNA: TGTGCCAGCAGTGACAGGGGTGGAAACACCATATATTTT. Translated: CASSDRGGNTIYF.

The chain recombines TRBV30 with TRBJ1-2, with no clear D. This CDR3 spans 13 amino acids. V was pared by 1 base and J by 0 bases, with 6 bases between. CDR1 and CDR2 from the germline V gene are GTSNPN and SVGIG (reference sequence). CDR3 nucleotides: TGTGCCTGGAGTGCCACAGCTAACTATGGCTACACCTTC. Translation gives CAWSATANYGYTF.

This rearrangement joins TRBV6-4 to TRBJ2-3, with D perhaps matching TRBD1 (6 bases). The V and J ends lost 6 bases and 5 bases respectively, with 15 bases between them. The germline V gene encodes CDR1 MRHNA and CDR2 SNTAGT. This CDR3 has 14 amino acids. The CDR3 nucleotides read TGTGCCAGCAGCCGTGGGGGACATGGAGATACGCAGTATTTT. Its protein is CASSRGGHGDTQYF.

The V call is TRBV7-2, the J call TRBJ2-2; 8 bases fit TRBD1. The CDR3 extends over 15 amino acids. Germline assignment: CDR1 SGHTA and CDR2 FQGNSA. After removal of 6 bases from V and 7 bases from J, the junction contained 10 bases not matched to a gene. The CDR3 sequence is CASSSRRGQGGELFF. The CDR3 bases are TGTGCCAGCAGTTCCCGCAGGGGGCAAGGCGGGGAGCTGTTTTTT.

J is TRBJ2-1 and V is TRBV28; D is ambiguous. This CDR3 contains 11 residues. The germline V gene has CDR1 MDHEN and CDR2 SYDVKM. Between the trimmed V and J ends, which lost 6 bases and 6 bases, there was a span of 6 bases. DNA of the CDR3: TGTGCCAGCAGGTCCCGCAATGAGCAGTTCTTC. Encoded protein: CASRSRNEQFF.

This rearrangement joins TRBV27 to TRBJ2-7; weak D call: TRBD2 (6 bases). The CDR3 contains 12 residues. V was trimmed by 10 bases and J by 4 bases, leaving 14 bases between them. Germline CDR1 reads MNHEY; CDR2 reads SMNVEV (reference sequence). The chain's CDR3 is CATGPRGYEQYF. The CDR3 DNA follows: TGTGCCACGGGCCCTCGGGGGTACGAGCAGTACTTC.

This clone was found a few times. The chain joins TRBV28 to TRBJ1-5; TRBD1 aligns across 8 bases. The CDR3 has 13 amino acids. The germline CDR1 and CDR2 sequences are MDHEN and SYDVKM. V lost 6 bases and J lost 7; bases outside the gene matches: 5. This CDR3 is CASRDRDTQPQHF. DNA for the CDR3: TGTGCCAGCAGGGACAGGGATACGCAGCCCCAGCATTTT.

The chain recombines TRBV7-9 with TRBJ2-3; a weak D match, TRBD2 (6 bases). Germline V gives CDR1 SEHNR, CDR2 FQNEAQ (reference sequence). The V and J ends lost 7 bases and 6 bases respectively, with 17 bases between them. This CDR3 region has 14 residues. The CDR3 region has the DNA TGTGCCAGCAAGGGAGGCACCATAACCGATACGCAGTATTTT. This encodes CASKGGTITDTQYF.

The chain carries TRBV29-1 and TRBJ1-5; TRBD1 might be the D (6 bases). Trimming removed 8 bases at V and 0 bases at J, with 11 bases between. The germline CDR1 and CDR2 sequences are SQVTM and ANQGSEA. The CDR3 length is 13 residues. In DNA, the CDR3 is TGCAGCATCTCGGACAGTAGCAATCAGCCCCAGCATTTT. Translated, it gives CSISDSSNQPQHF.

The chain carries TRBV18 and TRBJ2-1; D unclear. Trimming removed 6 bases at V and 3 bases at J, with 6 bases between. The CDR3 is 12 residues long. Germline values: CDR1 KGHSH, CDR2 LQKENI. The CDR3, as DNA: TGTGCCAGCTCCCTTAACTACAATGAGCAGTTCTTC. Its translation is CASSLNYNEQFF.

V gene TRBV7-2 combines with J gene TRBJ1-1; 8 bases agree with TRBD1. The ends lost 5 bases at V and 1 base at J; junction bases unmatched: 6. Germline V gene lookup returns CDR1 SGHTA and CDR2 FQGNSA. There are 15 residues in the CDR3. The CDR3 region is CASSHGQGENTEAFF. CDR3 in DNA: TGTGCCAGCAGCCACGGACAGGGCGAGAACACTGAAGCTTTCTTT. The complete variable domain, with remaining parts taken from reference TRBV7-2 and TRBJ1-1, reads GAGVSQSPSNKVTEKGKDVELRCDPISGHTALYWYRQSLGQGLEFLIYFQGNSAPDKSGLPSDRFSAERTGGSVSTLTIQRTQQEDSAVYLCASSHGQGENTEAFFGQGTRLTVV.

This chain connects TRBV5-1 to TRBJ2-7; D is unclear. V was cut by 0 bases and J by 3 bases, with 4 bases left in between. The germline CDR1 and CDR2 sequences are SGHRS and YFSETQ. CDR3 length: 12 amino acids. The DNA for the CDR3 is TGCGCCAGCAGCTTGGACGGCTACGAGCAGTACTTC. Its translation: CASSLDGYEQYF.

The chain carries TRBV6-5 and TRBJ1-3; 11 positions match TRBD1. With V trimmed by 2 bases and J by 3 bases, 3 bases remained unmatched. Germline CDR1 and CDR2: MNHEY and SVGAGI. CDR3 length: 16 residues. The CDR3 sequence is CASSYGGQGDGNTIYF. In DNA form, the CDR3 reads TGTGCCAGCAGTTACGGGGGACAGGGGGATGGAAACACCATATATTTT.